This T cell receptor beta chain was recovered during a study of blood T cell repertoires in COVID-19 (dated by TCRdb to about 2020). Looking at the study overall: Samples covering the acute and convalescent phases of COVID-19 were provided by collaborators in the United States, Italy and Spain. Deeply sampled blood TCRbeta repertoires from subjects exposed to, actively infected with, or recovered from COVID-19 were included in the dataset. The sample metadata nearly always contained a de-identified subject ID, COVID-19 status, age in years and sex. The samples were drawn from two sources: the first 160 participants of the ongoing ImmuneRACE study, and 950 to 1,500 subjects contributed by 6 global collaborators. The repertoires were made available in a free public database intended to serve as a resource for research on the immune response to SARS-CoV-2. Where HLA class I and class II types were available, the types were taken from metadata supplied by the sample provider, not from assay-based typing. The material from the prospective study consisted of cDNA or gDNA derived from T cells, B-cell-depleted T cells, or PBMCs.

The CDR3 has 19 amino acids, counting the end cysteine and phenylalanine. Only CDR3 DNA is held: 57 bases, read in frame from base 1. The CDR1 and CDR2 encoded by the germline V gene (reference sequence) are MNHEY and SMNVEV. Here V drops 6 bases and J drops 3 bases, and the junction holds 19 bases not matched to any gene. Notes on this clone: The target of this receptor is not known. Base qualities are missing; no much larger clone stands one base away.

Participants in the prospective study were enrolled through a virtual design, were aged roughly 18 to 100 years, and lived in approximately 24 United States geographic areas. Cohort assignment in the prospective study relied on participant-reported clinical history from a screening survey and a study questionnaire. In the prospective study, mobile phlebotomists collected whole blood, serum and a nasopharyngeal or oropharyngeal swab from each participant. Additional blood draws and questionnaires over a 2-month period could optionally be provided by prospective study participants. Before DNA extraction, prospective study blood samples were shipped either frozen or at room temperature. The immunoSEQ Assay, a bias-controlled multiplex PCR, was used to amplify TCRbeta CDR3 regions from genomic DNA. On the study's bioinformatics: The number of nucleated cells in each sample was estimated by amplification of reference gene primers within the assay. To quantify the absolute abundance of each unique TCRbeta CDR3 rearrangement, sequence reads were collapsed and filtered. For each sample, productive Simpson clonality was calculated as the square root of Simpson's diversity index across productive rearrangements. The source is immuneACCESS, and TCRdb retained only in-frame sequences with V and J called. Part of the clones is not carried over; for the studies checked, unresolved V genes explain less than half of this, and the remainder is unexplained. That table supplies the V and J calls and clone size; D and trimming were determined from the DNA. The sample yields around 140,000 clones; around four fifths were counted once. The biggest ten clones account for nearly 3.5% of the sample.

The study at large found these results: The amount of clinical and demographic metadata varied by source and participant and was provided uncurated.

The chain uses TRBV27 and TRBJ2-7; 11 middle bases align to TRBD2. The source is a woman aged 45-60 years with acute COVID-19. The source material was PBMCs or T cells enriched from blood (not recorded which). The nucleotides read TGTGCCAGCAGACCACTGATCTCGCTTCTAGCGGGAGGACGCTACGAGCAGTACTTC. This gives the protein CASRPLISLLAGGRYEQYF.